A single sample is the source of the 19 T cell receptor beta chains below, sequenced in a study of T cell therapy after organ transplantation. Method: immunoSEQ multiplex PCR; TCRdb's copy keeps in-frame clones and lacks some. Among roughly 15,000 clones listed, approximately 85% were seen once. These receptors' targets are unknown. Time point reported: 20-29 weeks after completion of therapy. Sample: CD8+ T cells from blood, taken after autologous CMV-specific T cell therapy. The origin of the receptors is a human patient who had received a solid organ transplant and had CMV disease. The graft donor may account for some of the T cells.

The chain employs TRBV12-5 and TRBJ2-7; maybe TRBD2 (5 bases). This CDR3 comprises 15 residues. V was shortened by 2 bases and J by 4 bases, with 15 bases between the two germline ends. Per the germline V gene, CDR1 is LGHNT and CDR2 is FRNRAP. DNA of the CDR3: TGTGCTAGTGGTTTGAGCGCTAGCAACCTTTACGAGCAGTACTTC. This encodes CASGLSASNLYEQYF.

This chain connects TRBV5-1 to TRBJ1-2, with a weak D call TRBD1 (6 bases). This CDR3 comprises 12 residues. Trimming cost V 2 bases and J 10 bases, with 12 bases left between them. Looked up from germline, CDR1 is SGHRS and CDR2 is YFSETQ. The CDR3 reads CASSLTGIPYTF. CDR3 coding DNA: TGCGCCAGCAGCTTAACAGGGATTCCCTACACCTTC.

The chain uses TRBV9 and TRBJ1-2; 7 bases are shared with TRBD1. CDR3 length equals 14 residues. CDR1 and CDR2 from the germline V gene are SGDLS and YYNGEE. V was pared by 4 bases and J by 8 bases, with 11 bases of the junction left unmatched. In DNA, the CDR3 is TGTGCCAGCAGCCCAGGGGGGGGCGTACAAGGCTACACCTTC. Its protein is CASSPGGGVQGYTF.

This chain joins TRBV5-1 and TRBJ2-7; D possibly uses TRBD1 or TRBD2 (6 bases each). The CDR3 sequence is 12 residues long. Deletions cut 5 bases from V and 6 bases from J, with 12 bases between. Germline-derived CDR1 and CDR2 are SGHRS and YFSETQ. The CDR3 loop reads CASRLGGGEQYF. The CDR3 DNA reads TGCGCCAGCAGGCTCGGAGGGGGCGAGCAGTACTTC.

This sequence joins TRBV6-1 and TRBJ2-1, with 10 positions matching TRBD1. The CDR3 is 15 amino acids. In germline, CDR1 is MNHNS, CDR2 SASEGT. V shed 6 bases and J 6 bases; nucleotides not matched to a gene: 8. This CDR3 is CASSPGDRGINEQFF. The CDR3 nucleotides read TGTGCCAGCAGCCCAGGGGACAGGGGTATCAATGAGCAGTTCTTC.

This sequence joins TRBV5-6 and TRBJ2-1; TRBD1 aligns across 10 bases. The CDR3 sequence is 17 residues long. CDR1 is SGHDT and CDR2 is YYEEEE in the germline V gene. Trimming removed 0 bases from V and 4 bases from J; junction bases left unmatched: 7. This CDR3 is CASSLDLPGQGYNEQFF. The CDR3 coding sequence is TGTGCCAGCAGCTTGGACCTACCGGGACAGGGGTACAATGAGCAGTTCTTC.

The rearrangement links TRBV25-1 to TRBJ2-1, with D perhaps matching TRBD2 (5 bases). Germline lookup yields CDR1 MGHDK and CDR2 SYGVNS. Trimming took off 4 bases at V and 8 bases at J, with 15 bases between the two ends. The CDR3 contains 14 residues. This CDR3 reads CASSARPERDEQFF. The CDR3 nucleotides are TGTGCCAGCAGTGCGCGCCCAGAGAGGGATGAGCAGTTCTTC.

The genes are TRBV7-9 and TRBJ1-5; TRBD1 is a possible D gene (6 bases). The CDR3 consists of 16 residues. V dropped 4 bases and J dropped 3 bases, with 16 bases sitting between them. Germline values: CDR1 SEHNR, CDR2 FQNEAQ (reference sequence). The CDR3 reads CASSSNRDGTNQPQHF. The CDR3 DNA sequence: TGTGCCAGCAGCTCAAACAGGGACGGCACCAATCAGCCCCAGCATTTT.

V usage is TRBV19 and J usage is TRBJ2-7; 13 positions match TRBD2. Looked up from germline, CDR1 is LNHDA and CDR2 is SQIVND (reference sequence). This CDR3 contains 15 residues. Trimming cost V 5 bases and J 1 base; bases outside gene matches: 2. This CDR3 reads CASSATSGRSYEQYF. The CDR3 DNA reads TGTGCCAGTAGTGCGACTAGCGGGAGGTCCTACGAGCAGTACTTC.

The CDR3 region has the DNA TGTGCCAGCAGTTACTCTGGCACCGGGGAGCTGTTTTTT. This sequence encodes CASSYSGTGELFF. The chain couples TRBV6-5 to TRBJ2-2, with D unclear. The CDR3 sequence is 13 residues long. Germline CDR1 is MNHEY and CDR2 is SVGAGI. Trimming took off 0 bases at V and 4 bases at J, with 3 bases between the two ends.

The count of this clone is one. V is TRBV27 and J is TRBJ1-1; D not certain. Trimming stripped 2 bases from V and 4 bases from J, with 8 bases between. Germline V CDR1 and CDR2: MNHEY, SMNVEV (reference sequence). The CDR3 sequence is 13 residues long. CDR3 amino acids: CASSLMTLTEAFF. The CDR3 DNA follows: TGTGCCAGCAGTTTAATGACTCTCACTGAAGCTTTCTTT.

The chain carries TRBV6-6 and TRBJ2-7; D may match TRBD1 or TRBD2 (5 bases each). The V gene lost 2 bases and the J gene lost 1 base, with 6 bases spanning the gap. There are 13 residues in the CDR3. Germline-derived CDR1 and CDR2 are MNHNY and SVGAGI (reference sequence). The CDR3 spells CASSYEGSYEQYF. In DNA form, the CDR3 reads TGTGCCAGCAGTTACGAGGGGTCCTACGAGCAGTACTTC.

This rearrangement joins TRBV6-6 to TRBJ2-7, with D maybe TRBD1 (5 bases). Between the trimmed V and J ends, which lost 6 bases and 2 bases, there was a span of 20 bases. Germline V CDR1 and CDR2: MNHNY, SVGAGI (reference sequence). This CDR3 region has 16 residues. This CDR3 reads CASSLEVSRAPYEQYF. The CDR3 DNA reads as TGTGCCAGCAGCTTAGAAGTGAGCAGGGCCCCCTACGAGCAGTACTTC.

The V call is TRBV27, the J call TRBJ1-2; 9 bases line up with TRBD1. Germline V gene data show CDR1 as MNHEY and CDR2 as SMNVEV (reference sequence). This CDR3 is built from 14 residues. The ends lost 4 bases at V and 4 bases at J; junction bases unmatched: 4. CDR3 DNA sequence: TGTGCCAGCAGTTGGGACAGGGTGGGCTATGGCTACACCTTC. Encoded protein: CASSWDRVGYGYTF.

The J gene is TRBJ2-7, the V gene TRBV11-1; D is unresolved. Germline V CDR1 and CDR2: SGHAT, FQDESV (reference sequence). The CDR3 has 16 amino acids. V dropped 5 bases and J dropped 0 bases, with 17 bases sitting between them. The CDR3 region has the DNA TGTGCCAGCAGCCCGAATCTCGACCGGTACTCCTACGAGCAGTACTTC. Its translation is CASSPNLDRYSYEQYF.

This chain links TRBV6-4 with TRBJ1-4; D remains ambiguous. Trimming stripped 6 bases from V and 1 base from J, with 12 bases between. The CDR3 totals 15 residues. Germline CDR1 is MRHNA and CDR2 is SNTAGT. CDR3 DNA: TGTGCCAGCAGCGAACGCAGCGGAACTAATGAAAAACTGTTTTTT. Its protein product is CASSERSGTNEKLFF.

This rearrangement joins TRBV5-4 to TRBJ2-7; 7 bases line up with TRBD1. The CDR3 is 16 amino acids. V lost 0 bases to trimming and J lost 2 bases; unmatched junction nucleotides: 8. Per germline, CDR1 SGHNT and CDR2 YYREEE (reference sequence). In DNA form, the CDR3 reads TGTGCCAGCAGCTTGGATCAGGGGGAATTACCCTACGAGCAGTACTTC. Translation: CASSLDQGELPYEQYF. Variable domain in full (rest from reference TRBV5-4 and TRBJ2-7): ETGVTQSPTHLIKTRGQQVTLRCSSQSGHNTVSWYQQALGQGPQFIFQYYREEENGRGNFPPRFSGLQFPNYSSELNVNALELDDSALYLCASSLDQGELPYEQYFGPGTRLTVT.

The J gene is TRBJ1-5, the V gene TRBV6-5; TRBD1 matches at 8 bases. V shed 0 bases and J 11 bases; nucleotides not matched to a gene: 3. The V gene's germline CDR1 is MNHEY and CDR2 SVGAGI. CDR3 length: 13 residues. The CDR3 sequence is CASSYSEQGAQHF. CDR3 coding DNA: TGTGCCAGCAGTTACTCGGAACAGGGGGCCCAGCATTTT.

The rearrangement uses TRBV6-5 and TRBJ2-7; D remains ambiguous. CDR1 is MNHEY and CDR2 is SVGAGI in the germline V gene. Trimming removed 2 bases at V and 2 bases at J, with 10 bases between. There are 14 residues in the CDR3. The CDR3 DNA follows: TGTGCCAGCAGTTACGTACCAGAAGCCTACGAGCAGTACTTC. Residues: CASSYVPEAYEQYF.